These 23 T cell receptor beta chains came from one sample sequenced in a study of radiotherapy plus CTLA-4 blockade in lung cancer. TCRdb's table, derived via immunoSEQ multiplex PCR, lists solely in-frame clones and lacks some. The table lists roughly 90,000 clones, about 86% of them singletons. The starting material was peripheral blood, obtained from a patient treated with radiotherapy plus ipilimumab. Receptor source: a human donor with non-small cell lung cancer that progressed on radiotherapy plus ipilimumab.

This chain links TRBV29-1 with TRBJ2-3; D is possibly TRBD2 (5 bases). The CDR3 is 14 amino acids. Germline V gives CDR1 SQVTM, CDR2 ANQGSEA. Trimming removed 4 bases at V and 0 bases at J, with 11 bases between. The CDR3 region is CSVARDRSTDTQYF. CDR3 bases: TGCAGCGTTGCTCGGGATAGGAGCACAGATACGCAGTATTTT.

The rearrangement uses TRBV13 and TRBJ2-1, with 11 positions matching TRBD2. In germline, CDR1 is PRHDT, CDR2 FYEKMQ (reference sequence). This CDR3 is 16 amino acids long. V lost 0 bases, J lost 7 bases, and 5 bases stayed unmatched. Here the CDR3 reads CASSLGELAGGNEQFF. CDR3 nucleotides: TGTGCCAGCAGCTTAGGGGAGCTAGCGGGAGGAAATGAGCAGTTCTTC.

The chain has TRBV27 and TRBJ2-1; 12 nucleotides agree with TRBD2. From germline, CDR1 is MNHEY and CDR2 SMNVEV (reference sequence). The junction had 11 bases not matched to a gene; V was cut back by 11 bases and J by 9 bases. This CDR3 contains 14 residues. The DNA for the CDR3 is TGTGCCTCCGCCGGGACTAGCGGGTTGAGTGAGCAGTTCTTC. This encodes CASAGTSGLSEQFF.

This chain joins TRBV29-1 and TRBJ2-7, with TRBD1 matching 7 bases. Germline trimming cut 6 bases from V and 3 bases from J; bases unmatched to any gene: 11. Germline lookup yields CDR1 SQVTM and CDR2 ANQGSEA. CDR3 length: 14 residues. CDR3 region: CSVASLGQNYEQYF. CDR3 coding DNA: TGCAGCGTGGCCTCCCTGGGACAGAACTACGAGCAGTACTTC.

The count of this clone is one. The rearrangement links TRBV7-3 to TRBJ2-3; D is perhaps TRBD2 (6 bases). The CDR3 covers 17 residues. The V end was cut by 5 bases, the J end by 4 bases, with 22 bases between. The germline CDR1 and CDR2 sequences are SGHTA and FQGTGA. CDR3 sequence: CASSLERGGLWSDTQYF. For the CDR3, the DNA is TGTGCCAGCAGCCTTGAACGGGGAGGTCTTTGGTCAGATACGCAGTATTTT.

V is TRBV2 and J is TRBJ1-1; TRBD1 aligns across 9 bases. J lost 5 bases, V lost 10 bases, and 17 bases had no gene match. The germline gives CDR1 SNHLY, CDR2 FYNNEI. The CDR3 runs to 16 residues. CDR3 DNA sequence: TGTGCCACCGCCTGGGACGAACAGGGGGCCGGGACTGAAGCTTTCTTT. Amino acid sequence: CATAWDEQGAGTEAFF.

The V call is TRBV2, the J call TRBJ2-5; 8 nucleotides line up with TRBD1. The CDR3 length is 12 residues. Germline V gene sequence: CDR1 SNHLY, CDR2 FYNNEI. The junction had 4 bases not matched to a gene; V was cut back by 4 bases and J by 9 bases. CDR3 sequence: CASSGSQGAQYF. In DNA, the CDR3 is TGTGCCAGCAGTGGCTCACAGGGGGCCCAGTACTTC.

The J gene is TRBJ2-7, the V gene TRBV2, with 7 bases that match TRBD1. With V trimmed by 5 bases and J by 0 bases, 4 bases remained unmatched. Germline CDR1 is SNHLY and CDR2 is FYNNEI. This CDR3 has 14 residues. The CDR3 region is CASSSDRFSYEQYF. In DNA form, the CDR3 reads TGTGCCAGCAGTTCGGACAGGTTCTCCTACGAGCAGTACTTC.

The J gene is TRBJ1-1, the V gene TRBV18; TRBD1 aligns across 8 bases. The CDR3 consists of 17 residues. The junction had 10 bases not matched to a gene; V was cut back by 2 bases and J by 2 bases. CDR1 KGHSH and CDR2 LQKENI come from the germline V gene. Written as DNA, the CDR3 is TGTGCCAGCTCACCAAAGGCCGGGCCAGGGGGCAACACTGAAGCTTTCTTT. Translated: CASSPKAGPGGNTEAFF.

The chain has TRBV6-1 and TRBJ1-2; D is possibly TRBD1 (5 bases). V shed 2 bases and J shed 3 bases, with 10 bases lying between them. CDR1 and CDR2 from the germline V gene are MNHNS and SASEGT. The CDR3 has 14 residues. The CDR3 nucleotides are TGTGCCAGCAGTGAATCCGGCAGGGACTATGGCTACACCTTC. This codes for CASSESGRDYGYTF.

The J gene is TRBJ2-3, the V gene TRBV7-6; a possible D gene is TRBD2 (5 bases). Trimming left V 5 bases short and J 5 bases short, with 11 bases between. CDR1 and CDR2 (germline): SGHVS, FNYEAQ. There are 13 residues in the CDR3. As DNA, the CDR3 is TGTGCCAGCAGCCCAGTACGGGGAGATACGCAGTATTTT. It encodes CASSPVRGDTQYF.

The CDR3 DNA is TGTGCCAGCAGTGACTTGCTAGCGGTCTCCGAGCAGTACTTC. Amino acid sequence: CASSDLLAVSEQYF. The rearrangement uses TRBV6-1 and TRBJ2-7; 7 bases agree with TRBD2. Germline V gives CDR1 MNHNS, CDR2 SASEGT. J gave up 6 bases and V 3 bases, and 8 bases lay outside the gene matches. The CDR3 spans 14 residues.

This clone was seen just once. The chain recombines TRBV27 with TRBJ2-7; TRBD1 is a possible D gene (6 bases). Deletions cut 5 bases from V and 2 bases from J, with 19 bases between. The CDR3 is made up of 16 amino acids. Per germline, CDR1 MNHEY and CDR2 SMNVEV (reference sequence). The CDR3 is CASSPGLRDTAYEQYF. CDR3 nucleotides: TGTGCCAGCAGTCCGGGGCTCCGGGACACCGCCTACGAGCAGTACTTC.

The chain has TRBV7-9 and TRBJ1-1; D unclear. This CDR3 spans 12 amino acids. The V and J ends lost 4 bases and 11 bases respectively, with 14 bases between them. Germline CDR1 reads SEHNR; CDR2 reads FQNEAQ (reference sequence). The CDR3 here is CASSSSGRVAFF. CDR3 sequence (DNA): TGTGCCAGCAGCTCATCCGGCCGGGTCGCTTTCTTT.

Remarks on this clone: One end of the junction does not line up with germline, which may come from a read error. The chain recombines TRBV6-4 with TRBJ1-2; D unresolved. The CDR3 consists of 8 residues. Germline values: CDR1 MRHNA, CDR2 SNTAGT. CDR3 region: CASSGYSF. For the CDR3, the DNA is TGTGCCAGCAGTGGTTACAGCTTC.

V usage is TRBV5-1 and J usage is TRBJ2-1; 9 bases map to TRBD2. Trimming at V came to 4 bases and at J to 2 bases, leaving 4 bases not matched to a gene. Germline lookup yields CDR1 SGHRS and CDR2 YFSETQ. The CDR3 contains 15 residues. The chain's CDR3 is CASSVSSGTYNEQFF. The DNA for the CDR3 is TGCGCCAGCAGCGTATCTAGCGGGACCTACAATGAGCAGTTCTTC.

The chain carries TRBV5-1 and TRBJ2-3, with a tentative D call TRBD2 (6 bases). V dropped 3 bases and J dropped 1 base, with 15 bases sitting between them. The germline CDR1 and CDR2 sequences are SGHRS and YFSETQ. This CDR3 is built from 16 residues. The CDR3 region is CASSYVDWGGTDTQYF. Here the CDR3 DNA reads TGCGCCAGCAGCTACGTCGATTGGGGGGGCACAGATACGCAGTATTTT.

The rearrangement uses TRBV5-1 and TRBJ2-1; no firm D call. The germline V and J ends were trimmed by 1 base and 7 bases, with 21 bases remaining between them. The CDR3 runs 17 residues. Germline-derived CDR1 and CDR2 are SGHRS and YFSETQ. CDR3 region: CASSLKGPALPSNEQFF. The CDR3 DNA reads TGCGCCAGCAGCTTGAAAGGACCCGCACTCCCCTCTAATGAGCAGTTCTTC.

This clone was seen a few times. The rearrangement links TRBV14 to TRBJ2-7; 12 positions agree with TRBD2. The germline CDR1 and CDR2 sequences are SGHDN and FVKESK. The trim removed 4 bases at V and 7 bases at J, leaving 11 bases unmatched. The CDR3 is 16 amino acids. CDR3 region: CASSLRLAGVGGEQYF. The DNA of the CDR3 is TGTGCCAGCAGCCTCAGACTAGCGGGAGTCGGGGGAGAGCAGTACTTC.

Here the CDR3 reads CASNRGPSYEQYF. CDR3 nucleotides: TGTGCCAGTAATAGAGGGCCCTCCTACGAGCAGTACTTC. The J gene is TRBJ2-7, the V gene TRBV19; tentative D call: TRBD2 (5 bases). The CDR3 has 13 residues. Germline V gene data show CDR1 as LNHDA and CDR2 as SQIVND (reference sequence). V lost 7 bases, J lost 0 bases, and 10 bases lay in between.

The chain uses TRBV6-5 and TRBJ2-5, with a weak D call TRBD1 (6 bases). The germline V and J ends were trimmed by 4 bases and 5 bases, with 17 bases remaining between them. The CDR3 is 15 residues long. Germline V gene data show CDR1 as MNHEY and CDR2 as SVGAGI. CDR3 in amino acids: CASSSLQGSLETQYF. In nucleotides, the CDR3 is TGTGCCAGCAGTTCGCTGCAGGGGAGTTTGGAGACCCAGTACTTC.

In nucleotides, the CDR3 is TGCAGGGCAAGGGGTTCAGCGGATTACTTC. It translates to CRARGSADYF. This chain links TRBV20-1 with TRBJ2-5; D is tentatively TRBD1 or TRBD2 (5 bases each). Per the germline V gene, CDR1 is DFQATT and CDR2 is SNEGSKA (reference sequence). The CDR3 length is 10 residues.

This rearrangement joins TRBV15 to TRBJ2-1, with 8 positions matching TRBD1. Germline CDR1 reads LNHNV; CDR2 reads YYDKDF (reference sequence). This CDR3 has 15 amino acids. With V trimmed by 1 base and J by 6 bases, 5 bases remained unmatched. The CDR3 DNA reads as TGTGCCACCAGCAGAGGAGCCGGGACAGGCAATGAGCAGTTCTTC. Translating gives CATSRGAGTGNEQFF.